Below are 32 T cell receptor beta chains sequenced from a single sample in a study of T cell responses to AZD1222 COVID-19 vaccine (dated by TCRdb to 2020 to 2022). The library relied on the immunoSEQ multiplex PCR assay. Held by TCRdb, this immuneACCESS table contains in-frame sequences only and omits some clones. Under half of the omission traces to an unresolved V gene where checked; the cause of the rest is unknown. Present in this sample are 140,000 to 150,000 clones, around nine tenths of which were seen just once. The top ten hold 1.5% to 2% of the sample. The time point label of this sample denotes: baseline before first vaccination. The sample here was peripheral blood, taken on day 0 of AZD1222 vaccination. The origin of the receptors is an adult in good health.

This chain joins TRBV3-1 (or the pseudogene TRBV3-2) and TRBJ1-5; D is perhaps TRBD1 (6 bases). The CDR3 is made up of 16 amino acids. Germline loops: CDR1 LGHDT, CDR2 YNNKEL (reference sequence). V was cut by 3 bases and J by 7 bases, with 19 bases left in between. CDR3 nucleotides: TGTGCCAGCAGCCAGGATAAACAGGGTAGGGGACAGCCCCAGCATTTT. Amino acid sequence: CASSQDKQGRGQPQHF.

The chain couples TRBV13 to TRBJ1-1; D uncertain. The CDR3 contains 14 residues. The V end was cut by 2 bases, the J end by 0 bases, with 7 bases between. Germline lookup yields CDR1 PRHDT and CDR2 FYEKMQ (reference sequence). The CDR3: CASSLYRMNTEAFF. The DNA for the CDR3 is TGTGCCAGCAGCTTATACAGAATGAACACTGAAGCTTTCTTT.

This rearrangement joins TRBV28 to TRBJ1-1; D perhaps matches TRBD1 (5 bases). The CDR3 runs 15 residues. Deletions cut 0 bases from V and 11 bases from J, with 19 bases between. The V gene's germline CDR1 is MDHEN and CDR2 SYDVKM. CDR3 coding DNA: TGTGCCAGCAGTTTATGGGCGGCAGGGAAAGTAGAGGCTTTCTTT. This sequence encodes CASSLWAAGKVEAFF.

The chain couples TRBV12-5 to TRBJ1-5, with no clear D. Trimming took off 2 bases at V and 4 bases at J, with 6 bases between the two ends. The CDR3 length is 13 residues. CDR1 and CDR2 from the germline V gene are LGHNT and FRNRAP. The CDR3 DNA follows: TGTGCTAGTGGTTTGACAACGAATCAGCCCCAGCATTTT. Its translation is CASGLTTNQPQHF. The full variable domain, completed using reference TRBV12-5 and TRBJ1-5, is DARVTQTPRHKVTEMGQEVTMRCQPILGHNTVFWYRQTMMQGLELLAYFRNRAPLDDSGMPKDRFSAEMPDATLATLKIQPSEPRDSAVYFCASGLTTNQPQHFGDGTRLSIL.

This clone was counted between two and nine times. CDR3 region: CASSDFKAQETQYF. The CDR3 DNA reads as TGCGCCAGCAGTGATTTCAAGGCCCAAGAGACCCAGTACTTC. V and J are TRBV10-1 and TRBJ2-5, with unresolved D. Trimming pared 3 bases from V and 1 base from J, leaving 9 bases between. The CDR3 has 14 amino acids. Looked up from germline, CDR1 is WNHNN and CDR2 is SYGVQD (reference sequence).

The chain links TRBV5-1 to TRBJ2-2, with TRBD1 matching 9 bases. Germline V gives CDR1 SGHRS, CDR2 YFSETQ. V lost 4 bases, J lost 7 bases, and 8 bases stayed unmatched. CDR3 length equals 15 residues. The CDR3 loop reads CASSARTGVLGELFF. Written as DNA, the CDR3 is TGCGCCAGCAGCGCCCGGACAGGGGTCCTCGGGGAGCTGTTTTTT.

The chain carries TRBV27 and TRBJ2-7, with a possible D match to TRBD1 (5 bases). CDR1 is MNHEY and CDR2 is SMNVEV in the germline V gene (reference sequence). The CDR3 consists of 15 residues. V lost 2 bases and J lost 0, with 11 bases in between. The chain's CDR3 is CASSLSRVTSYEQYF. The CDR3 DNA reads as TGTGCCAGCAGTTTAAGCAGGGTCACCTCCTACGAGCAGTACTTC.

V usage is TRBV5-1 and J usage is TRBJ2-3, with D perhaps matching TRBD1 (5 bases). V shed 1 base and J shed 5 bases, with 8 bases lying between them. Germline V gene data show CDR1 as SGHRS and CDR2 as YFSETQ. CDR3 size: 13 residues. CDR3 region: CASSLTDRDTQYF. DNA of the CDR3: TGCGCCAGCAGCTTGACCGACAGAGATACGCAGTATTTT.

This chain connects TRBV5-4 to TRBJ1-2, with D possibly matching TRBD1 (5 bases). The V gene's germline CDR1 is SGHNT and CDR2 YYREEE (reference sequence). The V and J ends lost 5 bases and 0 bases respectively, with 11 bases between them. This CDR3 comprises 14 residues. This CDR3 reads CASRPGTANYGYTF. The CDR3 nucleotides are TGTGCCAGCAGACCTGGGACCGCTAACTATGGCTACACCTTC.

The rearrangement joins TRBV13 to TRBJ1-2; 7 bases are a match to TRBD1. Germline lookup yields CDR1 PRHDT and CDR2 FYEKMQ (reference sequence). The V segment lost 4 bases and the J segment 8 bases; nucleotides outside the gene matches: 4. The length of the CDR3 is 12 residues. The CDR3 sequence: CASSSWTGGYTF. CDR3 sequence (DNA): TGTGCCAGCAGCTCCTGGACAGGAGGCTACACCTTC.

This chain links TRBV19 with TRBJ1-4; D is uncertain. V was pared by 3 bases and J by 2 bases, with 10 bases between. Germline values: CDR1 LNHDA, CDR2 SQIVND (reference sequence). This CDR3 spans 15 amino acids. CDR3 sequence: CASSIGSATNEKLFF. CDR3 bases: TGTGCCAGTAGTATTGGGTCAGCTACTAATGAAAAACTGTTTTTT.

This rearrangement joins TRBV7-2 to TRBJ2-7, with TRBD2 identical over 7 bases. J gave up 5 bases and V 5 bases, and 12 bases lay outside the gene matches. The CDR3 is 15 amino acids. CDR1 is SGHTA, CDR2 FQGNSA, per germline. This chain's CDR3 is CASSILWGRANEQYF. CDR3 sequence (DNA): TGTGCCAGCAGCATCCTGTGGGGGAGGGCGAACGAGCAGTACTTC.

The chain couples TRBV6-5 to TRBJ2-3, with 7 nucleotides matching TRBD2. The CDR3 is 16 residues long. Germline lookup yields CDR1 MNHEY and CDR2 SVGAGI. J lost 1 base, V lost 0 bases, and 4 bases had no gene match. As DNA, the CDR3 is TGTGCCAGCAGTTACTCGAGGCTAGCGGGCACAGATACGCAGTATTTT. Protein sequence: CASSYSRLAGTDTQYF.

This chain connects TRBV3-1 (or the pseudogene TRBV3-2) to TRBJ2-3; D gene ambiguous. This CDR3 is built from 13 residues. The V gene lost 6 bases and the J gene lost 5 bases, with 12 bases spanning the gap. CDR1 is LGHDT and CDR2 is YNNKEL in the germline V gene (reference sequence). In DNA form, the CDR3 reads TGTGCCAGCAGTTTCAGACCAGGAGATACGCAGTATTTT. This gives the protein CASSFRPGDTQYF.

The rearrangement uses TRBV27 and TRBJ2-7; 9 bases agree with TRBD1. Germline-derived CDR1 and CDR2 are MNHEY and SMNVEV (reference sequence). This CDR3 has 14 amino acids. Losses at the gene ends were 2 bases for V and 5 bases for J; bases not matched to a gene: 4. The CDR3 spells CASSLNRGLNEQYF. The CDR3 nucleotides read TGTGCCAGCAGTTTAAACAGGGGGCTAAACGAGCAGTACTTC.

This clone has a single count. The V and J genes are TRBV27 and TRBJ1-4; 7 positions match TRBD1. V trimming: 6 bases; J trimming: 8 bases; junction bases outside the gene matches: 9. Germline V gene data show CDR1 as MNHEY and CDR2 as SMNVEV (reference sequence). This CDR3 has 14 amino acids. CDR3 protein: CASSLGGWGEKLFF. The DNA for the CDR3 is TGTGCCAGCAGCCTAGGGGGCTGGGGAGAAAAACTGTTTTTT.

This chain joins TRBV7-2 and TRBJ1-1; D is unresolved. Germline loops: CDR1 SGHTA, CDR2 FQGNSA. This CDR3 region has 13 residues. Trimming took 1 base from V and 1 from J, leaving 4 bases between them. The CDR3 sequence: CASSLDRNTEAFF. In DNA form, the CDR3 reads TGTGCCAGCAGCTTAGACAGGAACACTGAAGCTTTCTTT.

The chain employs TRBV27 and TRBJ2-7, with D tentatively TRBD2 (6 bases). Germline loops: CDR1 MNHEY, CDR2 SMNVEV (reference sequence). Trimming removed 0 bases from V and 4 bases from J, with 7 bases in between. CDR3 length equals 13 residues. CDR3 in amino acids: CASSLSLAYEQYF. DNA for the CDR3: TGTGCCAGCAGTTTATCCCTAGCGTACGAGCAGTACTTC.

This clone was detected once. The chain is built from TRBV7-2 and TRBJ1-2, with D perhaps matching TRBD1 (5 bases). The germline gives CDR1 SGHTA, CDR2 FQGNSA. CDR3 size: 14 residues. Between the trimmed V and J ends, which lost 2 bases and 8 bases, there was a span of 15 bases. The CDR3 loop reads CASSLTAQGWGYTF. In DNA, the CDR3 is TGTGCCAGCAGCTTAACCGCCCAGGGTTGGGGCTACACCTTC. Looking up the rest from reference TRBV7-2 and TRBJ1-2 gives the full variable domain: GAGVSQSPSNKVTEKGKDVELRCDPISGHTALYWYRQSLGQGLEFLIYFQGNSAPDKSGLPSDRFSAERTGGSVSTLTIQRTQQEDSAVYLCASSLTAQGWGYTFGSGTRLTVV.

The rearrangement joins TRBV9 to TRBJ1-5, with D possibly matching TRBD1 (6 bases). The CDR3 loop spans 15 amino acids. Per the germline V gene, CDR1 is SGDLS and CDR2 is YYNGEE. V gave up 3 bases and J gave up 0 bases, with 10 bases separating them. CDR3 region: CASSGGGHSNQPQHF. The CDR3 coding sequence is TGTGCCAGCAGCGGGGGGGGACATAGCAATCAGCCCCAGCATTTT.

The chain has TRBV11-2 and TRBJ1-5; D not resolved. This CDR3 is 15 amino acids long. Germline-derived CDR1 and CDR2 are SGHAT and FQNNGV. V gave up 3 bases and J gave up 6 bases, with 15 bases separating them. CDR3 DNA sequence: TGTGCCAGCAGCTTCGGCAGCGCCACTAGTCAGCCCCAGCATTTT. Translated, it gives CASSFGSATSQPQHF.

This chain uses TRBV11-2 with TRBJ1-1; a weak D match, TRBD1 (5 bases). This CDR3 is 17 amino acids long. Between the trimmed V and J ends, which lost 0 bases and 4 bases, there was a span of 18 bases. CDR1 and CDR2 (germline): SGHAT, FQNNGV. The CDR3 reads CASSLELVSRGGTEAFF. CDR3 in DNA: TGTGCCAGCAGCTTAGAGTTGGTCAGCCGTGGGGGCACTGAAGCTTTCTTT.

The chain recombines TRBV7-2 with TRBJ1-5; D uncertain. Germline assignment: CDR1 SGHTA and CDR2 FQGNSA. The CDR3 spans 17 residues. V was cut by 1 base and J by 0 bases, with 13 bases left in between. CDR3 DNA sequence: TGTGCCAGCAGCTTAGTATTCGGGGAATATAGCAATCAGCCCCAGCATTTT. This translates into CASSLVFGEYSNQPQHF.

DNA for the CDR3: TGTGCCAGCAGTTTATGGAGGGGTGGTGGCAATCAGCCCCAGCATTTT. Amino acids: CASSLWRGGGNQPQHF. This chain connects TRBV28 to TRBJ1-5; D possibly corresponds to TRBD1 (5 bases). Germline assignment: CDR1 MDHEN and CDR2 SYDVKM. The CDR3 extends over 16 amino acids. V lost 0 bases and J 2 bases, leaving 11 bases between the germline ends.

V gene TRBV27 combines with J gene TRBJ2-3; perhaps TRBD2 as D (5 bases). The CDR3 is 12 amino acids. Per germline, CDR1 MNHEY and CDR2 SMNVEV (reference sequence). V lost 4 bases to trimming and J lost 7 bases, with 9 bases between them. The CDR3 DNA is TGTGCCAGCAGTTCTGGGAGTAATACGCAGTATTTT. Translation gives CASSSGSNTQYF.

The rearrangement joins TRBV19 to TRBJ1-5; 8 positions agree with TRBD1. The germline V gene encodes CDR1 LNHDA and CDR2 SQIVND (reference sequence). The CDR3 contains 15 residues. V lost 8 bases to trimming and J lost 3 bases; unmatched junction nucleotides: 9. CDR3 sequence: CASSEGDRFNQPQHF. In DNA, the CDR3 is TGTGCCAGTTCCGAAGGGGACAGGTTCAATCAGCCCCAGCATTTT.

The chain is built from TRBV5-1 and TRBJ2-1; a possible D gene is TRBD2 (5 bases). Trimming pared 1 base from V and 1 base from J, leaving 12 bases between. The CDR3 sequence is 16 residues long. Germline CDR1 reads SGHRS; CDR2 reads YFSETQ. The CDR3 sequence is CASSLTLGISYNEQFF. DNA for the CDR3: TGCGCCAGCAGCTTGACTCTCGGGATTTCCTACAATGAGCAGTTCTTC.

CDR3 region: CASSDSGRAGETQYF. The CDR3 region has the DNA TGTGCCAGCAGCGATAGCGGGAGGGCCGGAGAGACCCAGTACTTC. The chain combines TRBV5-4 with TRBJ2-5; 11 positions match TRBD2. Per the germline V gene, CDR1 is SGHNT and CDR2 is YYREEE (reference sequence). The CDR3 sequence is 15 residues long. The V segment lost 4 bases and the J segment 4 bases; nucleotides outside the gene matches: 6.

The chain recombines TRBV6-5 with TRBJ1-3, with D unclear. The germline gives CDR1 MNHEY, CDR2 SVGAGI. This CDR3 contains 15 residues. Trimming pared 0 bases from V and 0 bases from J, leaving 6 bases between. The CDR3 region is CASSYSFGSGNTIYF. As DNA, the CDR3 is TGTGCCAGCAGTTACTCTTTTGGCTCTGGAAACACCATATATTTT.

V and J are TRBV28 and TRBJ2-7; 7 nucleotides align to TRBD1. The germline gives CDR1 MDHEN, CDR2 SYDVKM. The trim removed 7 bases at V and 4 bases at J, leaving 7 bases unmatched. There are 13 residues in the CDR3. CDR3 DNA: TGTGCCAGCAACAGGGGATCCACGTACGAGCAGTACTTC. Encoded protein: CASNRGSTYEQYF.

The chain combines TRBV10-1 with TRBJ2-5, with D hard to call. From germline, CDR1 is WNHNN and CDR2 SYGVQD (reference sequence). Trimming stripped 7 bases from V and 5 bases from J, with 20 bases between. The CDR3 is 15 amino acids. The CDR3 sequence: CASITLRRTEETQYF. The CDR3 nucleotides read TGCGCCAGCATAACCCTCAGGAGAACGGAGGAGACCCAGTACTTC.

The chain recombines TRBV6-5 with TRBJ1-2; D is perhaps TRBD1 (6 bases). CDR3 length: 13 amino acids. The germline V and J ends were trimmed by 6 bases and 5 bases, with 13 bases remaining between them. CDR1 and CDR2 from the germline V gene are MNHEY and SVGAGI. The CDR3 region is CASREGEAYGYTF. The CDR3 DNA follows: TGTGCCAGCAGGGAGGGGGAGGCATATGGCTACACCTTC.